A selection of T cell receptor beta chains follows, all from one sample in a study of T cell changes during pregnancy in multiple sclerosis. Only in-frame clones appear in the TCRdb table, and some are missing; sequencing was by immunoSEQ multiplex PCR. Here the sample spans 26,000 or so clones, 85% to 95% being singletons. This specimen was CD8+ T cells from peripheral blood mononuclear cells, taken before pregnancy. The origin of the receptors is a female donor with multiple sclerosis, enrolled in a pregnancy study. Both conserved end residues are part of each CDR3. Each record gives: clone size, J gene, D gene, V gene, CDR3 protein, CDR3 DNA. The D gene is left open where the match is weak. Clone size is not always given. Where it is, it says once, few, many or a class for expanded clones.

size: NA
J: TRBJ1-5
D: TRBD1
V: TRBV19
CDR3: CASSLGTGGSNQPQHF
DNA: TGTGCCAGTAGTCTCGGGACAGGAGGGAGCAATCAGCCCCAGCATTTT

size: NA
J: TRBJ1-2
D: NA
V: TRBV27
CDR3: CASSLMSGYGYTF
DNA: TGTGCCAGCAGTTTAATGTCAGGCTATGGCTACACCTTC

size: NA
J: TRBJ1-1
D: NA
V: TRBV6-6
CDR3: CASSYGGRNTEAFF
DNA: TGTGCCAGCAGTTATGGGGGCAGGAACACTGAAGCTTTCTTT

size: once
J: TRBJ2-1
D: TRBD2
V: TRBV4-3
CDR3: CASSQDETGGYEQFF
DNA: TGCGCCAGCAGCCAAGATGAAACGGGAGGGTATGAGCAGTTCTTC

size: NA
J: TRBJ2-1
D: NA
V: TRBV5-1
CDR3: CASRKGHGEFF
DNA: TGCGCCAGCAGAAAGGGACACGGTGAGTTCTTC

size: once
J: TRBJ2-5
D: TRBD1
V: TRBV25-1
CDR3: CASSDWEQGVETQYF
DNA: TGTGCCAGCAGTGATTGGGAACAGGGGGTAGAGACCCAGTACTTC

size: NA
J: TRBJ1-1
D: NA
V: TRBV19
CDR3: CASFDTLNTEAFF
DNA: TGTGCCAGCTTTGATACTCTGAACACTGAAGCTTTCTTT

size: NA
J: TRBJ2-7
D: NA
V: TRBV7-9
CDR3: CASSLSETTYEQYF
DNA: TGTGCCAGCAGCTTATCCGAGACTACATACGAGCAGTACTTC

size: NA
J: TRBJ2-3
D: NA
V: TRBV28
CDR3: CASSLSRGTDTQYF
DNA: TGTGCCAGCAGTTTATCACGGGGCACAGATACGCAGTATTTT

size: NA
J: TRBJ2-1
D: NA
V: TRBV14
CDR3: CASSQDRNYNEQFF
DNA: TGTGCCAGCAGCCAAGATCGTAACTACAATGAGCAGTTCTTC

size: NA
J: TRBJ2-3
D: NA
V: TRBV30
CDR3: CAWTGAPRSTDTQYF
DNA: TGTGCCTGGACAGGGGCCCCCCGGAGCACAGATACGCAGTATTTT

size: NA
J: TRBJ2-3
D: NA
V: TRBV6-5
CDR3: CASSGGSSTDTQYF
DNA: TGTGCCAGCAGTGGCGGCTCGAGCACAGATACGCAGTATTTT

size: NA
J: TRBJ1-4
D: TRBD1
V: TRBV27
CDR3: CASSSGATGDFEKLFF
DNA: TGTGCCAGCAGTTCTGGGGCGACAGGGGATTTTGAAAAACTGTTTTTT

size: NA
J: TRBJ2-7
D: NA
V: TRBV13
CDR3: CASRLGPALSYEQYF
DNA: TGTGCCAGCAGATTAGGGCCCGCGCTCTCCTACGAGCAGTACTTC

size: NA
J: TRBJ2-1
D: TRBD2
V: TRBV28
CDR3: CASSPLWASGRVNEQFF
DNA: TGTGCCAGCAGTCCCCTTTGGGCTAGCGGGAGGGTAAATGAGCAGTTCTTC

size: NA
J: TRBJ1-1
D: TRBD1
V: TRBV13
CDR3: CASSFRQGSDTEAFF
DNA: TGTGCCAGCAGCTTCAGACAGGGGTCGGACACTGAAGCTTTCTTT

size: NA
J: TRBJ1-5
D: TRBD1
V: TRBV6-5
CDR3: CASRTGQPNQPQHF
DNA: TGTGCCAGCAGGACGGGACAGCCCAATCAGCCCCAGCATTTT

size: few
J: TRBJ1-1
D: NA
V: TRBV13
CDR3: CASSFMGRTEAFF
DNA: TGTGCCAGCAGCTTTATGGGGAGGACGGAAGCTTTCTTT

size: NA
J: TRBJ2-7
D: NA
V: TRBV27
CDR3: CASSLVPGGRTQYF
DNA: TGTGCCAGCAGTTTAGTCCCCGGAGGTAGAACACAGTACTTC

size: NA
J: TRBJ2-2
D: NA
V: TRBV4-2
CDR3: CASSQGADTGELFF
DNA: TGTGCCAGCAGCCAGGGGGCGGACACCGGGGAGCTGTTTTTT

size: NA
J: TRBJ1-2
D: NA
V: TRBV29-1
CDR3: CTGDFKTREDYGYTF
DNA: TGCACGGGGGATTTTAAGACCAGGGAAGACTATGGCTACACCTTC

size: NA
J: TRBJ2-1
D: NA
V: TRBV29-1
CDR3: CSVEGVSGEPYNEQFF
DNA: TGCAGCGTTGAAGGCGTTAGCGGAGAGCCTTACAATGAGCAGTTCTTC

size: few
J: TRBJ1-2
D: NA
V: TRBV7-9
CDR3: CASSRTSDYGYTF
DNA: TGTGCCAGCAGCCGTACGTCAGACTATGGCTACACCTTC

size: once
J: TRBJ1-1
D: TRBD1
V: TRBV11-2
CDR3: CASSRLGQGALNTEAFF
DNA: TGTGCCAGCAGCCGCCTGGGACAGGGGGCCCTGAACACTGAAGCTTTCTTT

size: NA
J: TRBJ1-2
D: TRBD1
V: TRBV27
CDR3: CASSKTGVGYGYTF
DNA: TGTGCCAGCAGTAAGACAGGGGTGGGCTATGGCTACACCTTC

size: NA
J: TRBJ2-5
D: NA
V: TRBV7-9
CDR3: CASSNKILAAETQYF
DNA: TGTGCCAGCAGCAACAAAATACTAGCCGCGGAGACCCAGTACTTC

size: NA
J: TRBJ1-2
D: NA
V: TRBV5-1
CDR3: CASSLVKGGFDGYTF
DNA: TGCGCCAGCAGCTTGGTGAAGGGAGGGTTCGATGGCTACACCTTC

size: NA
J: TRBJ1-3
D: NA
V: TRBV9
CDR3: CASSVGQGGNTIYF
DNA: TGTGCCAGCAGCGTAGGGCAGGGAGGAAACACCATATATTTT

size: NA
J: TRBJ2-1
D: NA
V: TRBV4-3
CDR3: CASSQDSLSSYNEQFF
DNA: TGCGCCAGCAGCCAAGACTCTCTGAGCTCCTACAATGAGCAGTTCTTC

size: few
J: TRBJ2-1
D: NA
V: TRBV6-4
CDR3: CASSESPSSYNEQFF
DNA: TGTGCCAGCAGTGAGTCCCCGAGCTCCTACAATGAGCAGTTCTTC

size: NA
J: TRBJ1-4
D: NA
V: TRBV6-1
CDR3: CASSEGGRDEKLFF
DNA: TGTGCCAGCAGTGAGGGGGGGAGGGATGAAAAACTGTTTTTT

size: NA
J: TRBJ2-1
D: TRBD2
V: TRBV11-2
CDR3: CASSFVIFRLAGNEQFF
DNA: TGTGCCAGCAGCTTCGTTATTTTTCGGCTAGCGGGCAATGAGCAGTTCTTC

size: NA
J: TRBJ2-5
D: NA
V: TRBV2
CDR3: CASSDLGLEARGETQYF
DNA: TGTGCCAGCAGTGACTTGGGACTAGAAGCCAGGGGGGAGACCCAGTACTTC

size: NA
J: TRBJ2-1
D: TRBD2
V: TRBV6-6
CDR3: CASSSRLAGGPYEQFF
DNA: TGTGCCAGCAGTTCTCGACTAGCGGGAGGGCCCTATGAGCAGTTCTTC

size: NA
J: TRBJ2-7
D: NA
V: TRBV13
CDR3: CASSLGWRGPPENEQYF
DNA: TGTGCCAGCAGCTTAGGCTGGCGGGGCCCCCCGGAGAACGAGCAGTACTTC

size: NA
J: TRBJ2-1
D: NA
V: TRBV19
CDR3: CASSPRLQSDEQFF
DNA: TGTGCCAGTTCTCCAAGACTGCAGTCGGATGAGCAGTTCTTC

size: NA
J: TRBJ1-4
D: TRBD1
V: TRBV4-2
CDR3: CASSQEQGSWEKLFF
DNA: TGTGCCAGCAGCCAAGAACAGGGGAGTTGGGAAAAACTGTTTTTT

size: NA
J: TRBJ2-1
D: TRBD2
V: TRBV19
CDR3: CASSWTSGRAHEQFF
DNA: TGTGCCAGTAGTTGGACTAGCGGGAGGGCCCATGAGCAGTTCTTC

size: few
J: TRBJ2-7
D: NA
V: TRBV19
CDR3: CASSSGAGTYSYEQYF
DNA: TGTGCCAGTAGTTCCGGTGCCGGGACATACTCCTACGAGCAGTACTTC

size: NA
J: TRBJ1-1
D: NA
V: TRBV29-1
CDR3: CSVEARPDRGNTEAFF
DNA: TGCAGCGTTGAAGCCCGCCCGGACCGGGGGAACACTGAAGCTTTCTTT

size: NA
J: TRBJ2-7
D: NA
V: TRBV5-8
CDR3: CASSSKHHDDYLSYEQYF
DNA: TGTGCCAGCAGCTCCAAACACCATGACGACTACCTCTCCTACGAGCAGTACTTC

size: medium-sized
J: TRBJ2-7
D: TRBD2
V: TRBV4-2
CDR3: CASSQGTSGSDEQYF
DNA: TGTGCCAGCAGCCAAGGGACTAGCGGGAGTGACGAGCAGTACTTC

size: NA
J: TRBJ1-4
D: TRBD1
V: TRBV11-2
CDR3: CASSLKYRRGPENEKLFF
DNA: TGTGCCAGCAGCTTAAAGTATAGGAGGGGGCCCGAAAATGAAAAACTGTTTTTT

size: NA
J: TRBJ1-6
D: TRBD1
V: TRBV4-3
CDR3: CASSQRTGTGASPLHF
DNA: TGCGCCAGCAGCCAACGAACCGGGACAGGGGCCTCACCCCTCCACTTT

size: NA
J: TRBJ1-5
D: TRBD1
V: TRBV28
CDR3: CASSFDTGGNQPQHF
DNA: TGTGCCAGCAGTTTTGATACAGGGGGAAATCAGCCCCAGCATTTT

size: NA
J: TRBJ1-1
D: NA
V: TRBV25-1
CDR3: CASSDTGSWPEAFF
DNA: TGTGCCAGCAGTGATACCGGGAGTTGGCCTGAAGCTTTCTTT

size: NA
J: TRBJ2-7
D: NA
V: TRBV7-2
CDR3: CASSPGPSYEQYF
DNA: TGTGCCAGCAGCCCAGGGCCTTCCTACGAGCAGTACTTC

size: NA
J: TRBJ1-1
D: TRBD1
V: TRBV7-6
CDR3: CASSFYLRGRDTEAFF
DNA: TGTGCCAGCAGCTTTTACCTCAGGGGGCGGGACACTGAAGCTTTCTTT

size: NA
J: TRBJ2-1
D: NA
V: TRBV27
CDR3: CASSYRVSFGAYNEQFF
DNA: TGTGCCAGCAGCTACAGGGTCAGCTTTGGGGCCTACAATGAGCAGTTCTTC

size: NA
J: TRBJ2-7
D: TRBD1
V: TRBV5-4
CDR3: CASSFSVGTGGLEQYF
DNA: TGTGCCAGCAGCTTTTCCGTCGGGACAGGGGGCCTGGAGCAGTACTTC

size: NA
J: TRBJ2-3
D: TRBD2
V: TRBV29-1
CDR3: CSVVGTSPTRNF
DNA: TGCAGCGTTGTAGGGACTAGCCCTACAAGGAATTTT

size: NA
J: TRBJ1-4
D: NA
V: TRBV5-1
CDR3: CASSLAGEGEKLFF
DNA: TGCGCCAGCAGCTTGGCCGGGGAAGGCGAAAAACTGTTTTTT

size: NA
J: TRBJ2-3
D: NA
V: TRBV29-1
CDR3: CSVVEFAASTDTQYF
DNA: TGCAGCGTTGTTGAATTCGCGGCTAGCACAGATACGCAGTATTTT